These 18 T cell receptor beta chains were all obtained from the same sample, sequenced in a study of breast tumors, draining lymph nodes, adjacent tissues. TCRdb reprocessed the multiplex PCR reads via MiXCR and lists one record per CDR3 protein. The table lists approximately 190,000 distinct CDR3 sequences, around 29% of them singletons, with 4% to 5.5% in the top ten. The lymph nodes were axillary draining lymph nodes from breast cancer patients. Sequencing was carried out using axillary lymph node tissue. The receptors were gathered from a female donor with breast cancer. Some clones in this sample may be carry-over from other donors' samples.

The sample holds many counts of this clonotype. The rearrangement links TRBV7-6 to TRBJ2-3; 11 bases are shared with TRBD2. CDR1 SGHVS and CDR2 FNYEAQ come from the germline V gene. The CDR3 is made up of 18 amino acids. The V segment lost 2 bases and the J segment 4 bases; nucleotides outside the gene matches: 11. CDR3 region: CASSLLIAGGPGSDTQYF. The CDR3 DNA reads TGTGCCAGCAGCTTACTGATAGCGGGAGGGCCTGGCTCAGATACGCAGTATTTT.

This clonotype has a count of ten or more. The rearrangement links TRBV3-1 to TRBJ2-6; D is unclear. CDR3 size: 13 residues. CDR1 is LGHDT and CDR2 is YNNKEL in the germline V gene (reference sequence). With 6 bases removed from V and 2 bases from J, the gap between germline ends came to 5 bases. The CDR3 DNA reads TGTGCCAGCAGTCGTCCTGGGGCCAACGTCCTGACTTTC. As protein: CASSRPGANVLTF.

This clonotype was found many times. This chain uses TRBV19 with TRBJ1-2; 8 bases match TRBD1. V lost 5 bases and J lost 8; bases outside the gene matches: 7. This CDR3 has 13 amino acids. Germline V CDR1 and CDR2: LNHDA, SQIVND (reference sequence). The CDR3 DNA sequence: TGTGCCAGTAGTCCTCAGGGGGCGCAGGGCTACACCTTC. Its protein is CASSPQGAQGYTF.

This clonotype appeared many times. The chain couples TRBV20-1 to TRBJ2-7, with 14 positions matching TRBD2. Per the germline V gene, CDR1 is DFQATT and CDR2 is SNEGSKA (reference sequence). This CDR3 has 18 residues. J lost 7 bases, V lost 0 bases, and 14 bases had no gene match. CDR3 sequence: CSARDLGTSGRTTGEQYF. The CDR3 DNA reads TGCAGTGCTAGAGATCTAGGGACTAGCGGGAGAACTACCGGGGAGCAGTACTTC.

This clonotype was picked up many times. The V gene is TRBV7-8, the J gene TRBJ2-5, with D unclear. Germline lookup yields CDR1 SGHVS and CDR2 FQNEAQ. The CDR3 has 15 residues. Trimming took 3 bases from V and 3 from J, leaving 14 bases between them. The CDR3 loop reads CASSFRVRREETQYF. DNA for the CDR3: TGTGCCAGCAGCTTCCGGGTCCGAAGGGAAGAGACCCAGTACTTC.

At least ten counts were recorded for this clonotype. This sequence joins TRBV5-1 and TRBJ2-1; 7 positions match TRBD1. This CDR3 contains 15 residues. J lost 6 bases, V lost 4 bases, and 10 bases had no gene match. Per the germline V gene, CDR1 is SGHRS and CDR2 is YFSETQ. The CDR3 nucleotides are TGCGCCAGCAGCCCTTGGACAGGCAACCTCAATGAGCAGTTCTTC. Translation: CASSPWTGNLNEQFF.

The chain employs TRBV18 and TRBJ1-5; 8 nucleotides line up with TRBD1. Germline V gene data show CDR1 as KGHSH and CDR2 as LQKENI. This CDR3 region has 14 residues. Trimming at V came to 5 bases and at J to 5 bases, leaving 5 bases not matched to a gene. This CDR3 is CASSDRGIDQPQHF. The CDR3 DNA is TGTGCCAGCTCAGACAGGGGCATCGATCAGCCCCAGCATTTT.

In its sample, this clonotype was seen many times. The CDR3 DNA follows: TGTGCCAGCAGGGCTAATGAGCAGTTCTTC. Translated: CASRANEQFF. The chain uses TRBV25-1 and TRBJ2-1, with D unclear. Germline CDR1 and CDR2: MGHDK and SYGVNS. The CDR3 has 10 amino acids. Trimming shortened V by 6 bases and J by 7 bases, and 4 bases separated the two germline ends.

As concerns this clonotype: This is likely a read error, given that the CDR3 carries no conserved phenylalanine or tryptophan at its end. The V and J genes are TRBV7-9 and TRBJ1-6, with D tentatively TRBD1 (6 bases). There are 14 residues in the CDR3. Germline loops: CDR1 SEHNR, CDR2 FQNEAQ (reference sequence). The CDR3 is CASRHRDYNTPLHL. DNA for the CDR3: TGTGCCAGCAGGCACAGGGATTATAATACACCCCTCCACCTT.

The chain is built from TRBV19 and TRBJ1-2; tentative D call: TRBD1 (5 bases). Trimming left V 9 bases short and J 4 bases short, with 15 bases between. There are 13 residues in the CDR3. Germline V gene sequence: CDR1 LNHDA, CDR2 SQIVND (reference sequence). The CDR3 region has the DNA TGTGCCAGCCAATCGGACAAAATCTATGGCTACACCTTC. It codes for CASQSDKIYGYTF.

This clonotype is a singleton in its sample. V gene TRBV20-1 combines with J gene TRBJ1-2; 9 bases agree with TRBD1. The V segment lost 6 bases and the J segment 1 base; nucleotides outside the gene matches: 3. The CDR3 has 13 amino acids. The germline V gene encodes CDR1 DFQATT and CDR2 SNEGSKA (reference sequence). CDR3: CSARQGGNYGYTF. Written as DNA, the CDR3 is TGCAGTGCCCGACAGGGGGGTAACTATGGCTACACCTTC.

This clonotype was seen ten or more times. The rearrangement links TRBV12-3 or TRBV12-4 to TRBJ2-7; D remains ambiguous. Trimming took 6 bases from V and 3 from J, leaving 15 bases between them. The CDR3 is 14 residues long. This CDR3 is CASRATNRHYEQYF. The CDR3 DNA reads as TGTGCCAGCAGGGCGACCAACCGTCACTACGAGCAGTACTTC.

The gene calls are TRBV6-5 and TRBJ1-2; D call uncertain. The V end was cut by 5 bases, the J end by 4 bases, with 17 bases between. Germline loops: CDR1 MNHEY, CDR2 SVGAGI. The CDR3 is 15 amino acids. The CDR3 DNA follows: TGTGCCAGCAGTCGACTAGCGGGAGCGGGCTATGGCTACACCTTC. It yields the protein CASSRLAGAGYGYTF.

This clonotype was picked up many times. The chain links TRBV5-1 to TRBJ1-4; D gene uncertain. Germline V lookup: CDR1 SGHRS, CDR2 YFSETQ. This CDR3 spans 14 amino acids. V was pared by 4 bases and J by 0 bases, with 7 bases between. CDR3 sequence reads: CASSDTPTNEKLFF. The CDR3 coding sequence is TGCGCCAGCAGCGACACTCCAACTAATGAAAAACTGTTTTTT.

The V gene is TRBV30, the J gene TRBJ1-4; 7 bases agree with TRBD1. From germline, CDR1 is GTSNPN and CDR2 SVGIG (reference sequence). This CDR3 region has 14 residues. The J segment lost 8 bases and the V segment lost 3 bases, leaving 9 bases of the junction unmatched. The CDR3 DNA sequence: TGTGCCTGGAGACGAGACAGGGTCGAGGAAAAACTGTTTTTT. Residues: CAWRRDRVEEKLFF.

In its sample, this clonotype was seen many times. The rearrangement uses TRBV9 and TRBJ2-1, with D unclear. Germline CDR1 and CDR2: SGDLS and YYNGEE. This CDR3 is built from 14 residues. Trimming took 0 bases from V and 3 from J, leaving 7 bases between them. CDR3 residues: CASSVVAGYNEQFF. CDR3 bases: TGTGCCAGCAGCGTAGTGGCAGGCTACAATGAGCAGTTCTTC.

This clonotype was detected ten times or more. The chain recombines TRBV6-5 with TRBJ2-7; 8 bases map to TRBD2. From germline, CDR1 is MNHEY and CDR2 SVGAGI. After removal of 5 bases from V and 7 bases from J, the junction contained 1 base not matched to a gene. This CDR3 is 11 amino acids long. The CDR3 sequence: CASSPGGEQYF. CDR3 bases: TGTGCCAGCAGTCCGGGGGGGGAGCAGTACTTC.

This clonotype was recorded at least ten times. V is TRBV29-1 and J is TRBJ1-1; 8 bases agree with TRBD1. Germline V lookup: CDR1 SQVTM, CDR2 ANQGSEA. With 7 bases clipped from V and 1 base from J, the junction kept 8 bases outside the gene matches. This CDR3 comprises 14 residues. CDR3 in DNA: TGCAGCGGGCTTAAGACAGGGGCGAACACTGAAGCTTTCTTT. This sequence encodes CSGLKTGANTEAFF.